The clone carrying this T cell receptor beta chain was observed at least ten times. TCR beta CDR3 regions were amplified from RNA transcripts. With the HTBI primer set, the TCR CDR3 went through a first round of RT-PCR. TCRdb called the multiplex PCR reads again in MiXCR, with one record for every CDR3 protein. The sample lists about 200,000 distinct CDR3 sequences, roughly a sixth occurring once. The entry originates in a study of T cells in Graves' hyperthyroidism and ophthalmopathy. The study based diagnoses on clinical symptoms, serum thyroxine and TRAb, thyroid ultrasound and orbital computed tomography. Germline V gives CDR1 MNHNS, CDR2 SASEGT. V lost 4 bases, J lost 6 bases, and 12 bases stayed unmatched. The CDR3 is 16 amino acids.

V is TRBV6-1 and J is TRBJ1-1, with TRBD1 identical over 9 bases. The TCR comes from a woman aged 50 to 65 with Graves' hyperthyroidism. The sample consisted of blood. CDR3 bases: TGTGCCAGCAGTGTAACTACAGGGGGCATGGACGCTGAAGCTTTCTTT. The encoded protein is CASSVTTGGMDAEAFF.